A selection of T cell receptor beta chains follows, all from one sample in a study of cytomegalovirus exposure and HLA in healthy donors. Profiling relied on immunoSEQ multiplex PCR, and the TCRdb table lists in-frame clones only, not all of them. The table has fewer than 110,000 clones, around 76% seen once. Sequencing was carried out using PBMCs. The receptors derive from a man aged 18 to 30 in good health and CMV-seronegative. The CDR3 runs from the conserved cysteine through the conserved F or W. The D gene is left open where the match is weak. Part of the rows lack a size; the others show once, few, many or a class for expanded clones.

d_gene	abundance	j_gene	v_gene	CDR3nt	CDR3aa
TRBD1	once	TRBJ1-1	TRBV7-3	TGTGCCAGCAGCTTAACCCCTCAAATTTTGGACAGGGGCACTGAAGCTTTCTTT	CASSLTPQILDRGTEAFF
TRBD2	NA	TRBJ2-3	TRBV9	TGTGCCAGCAGCCCAGGGTCTAGCGGGGGATCAGATACGCAGTATTTT	CASSPGSSGGSDTQYF
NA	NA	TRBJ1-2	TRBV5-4	TGTGCCAGCAGCCTACAGGGAAACTATGGCTACACCTTC	CASSLQGNYGYTF
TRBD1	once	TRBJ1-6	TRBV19	TGTGCCAGTAGTCTGGACAGGAGCTCCTATAATTCACCCCTCCACTTT	CASSLDRSSYNSPLHF
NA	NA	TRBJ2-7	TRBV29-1	TGCAGCGTGGCCGGGAGAACGGGCGAGCAGTACTTC	CSVAGRTGEQYF
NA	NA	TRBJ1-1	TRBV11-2	TGTGCCAGCAGCTTAGAATGGGCCTCGAACACTGAAGCTTTCTTT	CASSLEWASNTEAFF
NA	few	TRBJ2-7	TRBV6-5	TGTGCCAGCAGTTACGCGGCGTGGTCCTACGAGCAGTACTTC	CASSYAAWSYEQYF
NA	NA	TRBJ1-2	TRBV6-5	TGTGCCAGCAGTCCCGCCAGTACAGGGTATGGCTACACCTTC	CASSPASTGYGYTF
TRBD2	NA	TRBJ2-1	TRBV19	TGTGCCAGTAGTATGGGGGCGGGGGGGCTGGATGAGCAGTTCTTC	CASSMGAGGLDEQFF
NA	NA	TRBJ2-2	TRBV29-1	TGCAGCGTTGTGGTGGGAGGGGGGGCGAACACCGGGGAGCTGTTTTTT	CSVVVGGGANTGELFF
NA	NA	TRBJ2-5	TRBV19	TGTGCCAGTAGTATAAAGCCCCAAGAGACCCAGTACTTC	CASSIKPQETQYF
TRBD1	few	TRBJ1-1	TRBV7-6	TGTGCCAGCAGCCCTGGGATGGACAGGGAGGCTTTCTTT	CASSPGMDREAFF
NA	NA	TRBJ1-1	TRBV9	TGTGCCAGCAGCGTAGGGGGCAGCACTGAAGCTTTCTTT	CASSVGGSTEAFF
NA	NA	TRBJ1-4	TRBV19	TGTGCCAGTAGTATTAAAATGGGGGCCGGCTCAACTAATGAAAAACTGTTTTTT	CASSIKMGAGSTNEKLFF
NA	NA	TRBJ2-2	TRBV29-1	TGCAGCGTTGATCCAGGGGCCGGGGAGCTGTTTTTT	CSVDPGAGELFF
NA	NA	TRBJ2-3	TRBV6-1	TGTGCCAGCAGTGGTGCAGCAGGGGCAGATACGCAGTATTTT	CASSGAAGADTQYF